The entry that follows covers one T cell receptor beta chain sequence. Its antigen is still unknown. The data are from a study of cytomegalovirus exposure and HLA in healthy donors. It was with 60 Vbeta and 13 Jbeta primers that the PCR ran. Sequencing used immunoSEQ multiplex PCR; TCRdb keeps in-frame clones, though not all of them. The sample has about 160,000 clones. This CDR3 is built from 17 residues. Trimming stripped 7 bases from V and 4 bases from J, with 22 bases between. Germline V gene lookup returns CDR1 SNHLY and CDR2 FYNNEI. Overall study findings and caveats: A link between a missense DCLRE1C variant and TCR beta V- and J-gene trimming emerged from a later analysis. Cytomegalovirus association was assigned to about 150 TCR beta chains.

Input material: PBMCs. The chain uses TRBV2 and TRBJ2-2; D may be TRBD2 (5 bases). The TCR comes from a man between 25 and 39 years old in good health and CMV-seronegative. DNA for the CDR3: TGTGCCAGCAAACCTCGGATAGGACTTCTGCTCACCGGGGAGCTGTTTTTT. This translates into CASKPRIGLLLTGELFF.